Given below is one T cell receptor beta chain in context. Its specificity is not known. This sample stems from a study of post-analysis software for immune sequencing data. Study-level information: The patients showed relapsing-remitting, secondary progressive and progressive-relapsing multiple sclerosis courses.

The V end was cut by 5 bases, the J end by 0 bases, with 10 bases between. This CDR3 region has 14 residues. The study's findings and limits: Controls had significantly higher normalized Chao1 diversity than multiple sclerosis patients. The five TRBV segments detected at higher frequency in patients than in controls included TRBV5-6, TRBV5-1 and TRBV20-1. Batch-matched samples strongly co-clustered by F measure.

cDNA libraries of TCR beta carried unique molecular identifiers. A single record per CDR3 protein comes from TCRdb applying MiXCR to the PCR reads. The sample shows more than 350,000 distinct CDR3 sequences, about 39% of them seen only once. The V call is TRBV12-3 or TRBV12-4, the J call TRBJ1-2; unclear D gene. The sample comprised blood. This receptor was taken from a girl between 2 and 10 years old with multiple sclerosis. CDR3 loop: CASSNRPSNYGYTF. CDR3 coding DNA: TGTGCCAGCAGTAATAGACCGTCTAACTATGGCTACACCTTC.